The next 22 T cell receptor beta chains were all read from a single sample in a study of T-cell reconstitution after alpha-beta-depleted transplantation in children. As it was prepared, the TCRbeta library received unique molecular identifiers. TCRdb recomputed calls from the PCR reads with MiXCR, one row per CDR3 protein. The sample consists of 70,000 to 95,000 distinct CDR3 sequences, about 12% of them appearing once. The sequencing used PBMCs from the stem cell graft donor, collected from the stem cell graft. Receptors were obtained from a human donor who donated a stem cell graft to a child with inherited bone marrow failure.

This clonotype was recorded many times. This chain joins TRBV5-5 and TRBJ1-4; no definite D call. Germline CDR1 and CDR2: SGHKS and YYEKEE (reference sequence). CDR3 length: 14 residues. The V end lost 1 base, the J end lost 3 bases, and 7 bases lay between the germline ends. CDR3 sequence: CASSLIQANEKLFF. The CDR3 nucleotides read TGTGCCAGCAGCTTGATCCAAGCTAATGAAAAACTGTTTTTT.

The table lists this clonotype with a few counts. This chain links TRBV5-4 with TRBJ1-2; D is possibly TRBD1 (6 bases). The CDR3 consists of 15 residues. Germline CDR1 and CDR2: SGHNT and YYREEE (reference sequence). V was trimmed by 5 bases and J by 10 bases, leaving 24 bases between them. For the CDR3, the DNA is TGTGCCAGCAGTTTTGAAGGGGGTGTAGTTGGTGTCTACACCTTC. Residues: CASSFEGGVVGVYTF.

The chain employs TRBV29-1 and TRBJ2-7; possible D gene TRBD1, 6 bases. The CDR3 has 9 residues. Germline V gene sequence: CDR1 SQVTM, CDR2 ANQGSEA. Here the CDR3 DNA reads TGCGCAGGGGACCGCGAGCAGTACTTC. Protein product: CAGDREQYF.

This clonotype was recorded at least ten times. This chain links TRBV5-8 with TRBJ2-1; 12 bases fit TRBD2. V was clipped by 3 bases and J by 5 bases; unmatched bases: 3. Germline CDR1 reads SGHTS; CDR2 reads YDEGEE. This CDR3 is 15 amino acids long. CDR3 DNA sequence: TGTGCCAGCAGCTACGGACTAGCGGGGAACAATGAGCAGTTCTTC. Its translation: CASSYGLAGNNEQFF.

This clonotype was picked up many times. The chain links TRBV4-3 to TRBJ1-1; D is possibly TRBD1 (5 bases). The CDR3 totals 16 residues. The germline CDR1 and CDR2 sequences are LGHNA and YSLEER. V dropped 1 base and J dropped 0 bases, with 12 bases sitting between them. The CDR3 bases are TGCGCCAGCAGCCAAGGGTGGGGCGAAATGAACACTGAAGCTTTCTTT. This sequence encodes CASSQGWGEMNTEAFF.

V usage is TRBV7-3 and J usage is TRBJ2-1, with 11 bases fitting TRBD2. This CDR3 is built from 15 residues. V shed 3 bases, J shed 7 bases, and the junction held 5 bases outside the gene matches. Germline values: CDR1 SGHTA, CDR2 FQGTGA. The CDR3 sequence is CASSFLAGGLNEQFF. In DNA form, the CDR3 reads TGTGCCAGCAGCTTCCTAGCGGGGGGTTTGAATGAGCAGTTCTTC.

On this clonotype itself: Germline is not matched at one junction end, which may reflect a read error. V gene TRBV4-1 combines with J gene TRBJ2-7, with 9 bases lining up with TRBD2. The length of the CDR3 is 18 residues. Germline CDR1 reads MGHRA; CDR2 reads YSYEKL. The CDR3 here is CASSQEGSGVAGDNDQYF. The DNA for the CDR3 is TGCGCCAGCAGCCAAGAGGGGAGTGGGGTAGCGGGAGATAACGATCAGTACTTC.

This clonotype was seen at least ten times. The rearrangement uses TRBV5-1 and TRBJ2-1; D gene ambiguous. The CDR3 runs 14 residues. Germline values: CDR1 SGHRS, CDR2 YFSETQ. V lost 1 base and J lost 4, with 9 bases in between. This chain's CDR3 is CASSLTDLYNEQFF. The CDR3 coding sequence is TGCGCCAGCAGCTTGACAGATCTGTACAATGAGCAGTTCTTC.

This clonotype came up many times. The rearrangement joins TRBV7-8 to TRBJ2-5; D call uncertain. Per the germline V gene, CDR1 is SGHVS and CDR2 is FQNEAQ. V lost 3 bases to trimming and J lost 4 bases, with 12 bases between them. CDR3 length: 14 amino acids. The CDR3 DNA sequence: TGTGCCAGCAGCTTTCTCCCTGATCGAGAGACCCAGTACTTC. As protein: CASSFLPDRETQYF.

This clonotype was counted many times. The rearrangement links TRBV7-9 to TRBJ2-7, with TRBD2 matching over 11 bases. Germline loops: CDR1 SEHNR, CDR2 FQNEAQ (reference sequence). This CDR3 is 16 amino acids long. With 5 bases clipped from V and 5 bases from J, the junction kept 11 bases outside the gene matches. This chain's CDR3 is CASSKTSGVEPNEQYF. For the CDR3, the DNA is TGTGCCAGCAGCAAGACTAGCGGGGTCGAGCCTAACGAGCAGTACTTC.

This clonotype was counted at least ten times. This sequence joins TRBV20-1 and TRBJ1-1; 9 bases align to TRBD1. Unmatched junction bases numbered 10, after V lost 2 bases and J lost 3 bases. The CDR3 loop spans 16 amino acids. Germline-derived CDR1 and CDR2 are DFQATT and SNEGSKA (reference sequence). The CDR3 DNA reads as TGCAGTGCTAGAAAGGGTGGGGGACAGGGATACACTGAAGCTTTCTTT. It codes for CSARKGGGQGYTEAFF.

The chain employs TRBV6-1 and TRBJ2-6, with D unclear. V was trimmed by 8 bases and J by 1 base, leaving 6 bases between them. The CDR3 sequence is 13 residues long. Looked up from germline, CDR1 is MNHNS and CDR2 is SASEGT. CDR3 residues: CASALSGANVLTF. The CDR3 nucleotides are TGTGCCAGCGCCCTATCTGGGGCCAACGTCCTGACTTTC.

At least ten counts were recorded for this clonotype. The genes are TRBV20-1 and TRBJ1-5; a possible D gene is TRBD1 (5 bases). The CDR3 is 13 residues long. Trimming left V 0 bases short and J 13 bases short, with 16 bases between. The germline V gene has CDR1 DFQATT and CDR2 SNEGSKA (reference sequence). CDR3 nucleotides: TGCAGTGCTAGAGAACGGGACTCCCGGCCGCAGCATTTT. It encodes CSARERDSRPQHF.

This clonotype was seen a few times. The rearrangement links TRBV7-8 to TRBJ2-1; 8 bases align to TRBD1. The CDR3 loop spans 15 amino acids. Germline V lookup: CDR1 SGHVS, CDR2 FQNEAQ. J gave up 8 bases and V 4 bases, and 10 bases lay outside the gene matches. CDR3 nucleotide sequence: TGTGCCAGCAGCTCAGGGACAGGTTTGGGCGATGAGCAGTTCTTC. Translation gives CASSSGTGLGDEQFF.

This clonotype has more than one count but fewer than ten. This chain links TRBV24-1 with TRBJ2-2; maybe TRBD2 (6 bases). Germline lookup yields CDR1 KGHDR and CDR2 SFDVKD. This CDR3 contains 16 residues. V was pared by 5 bases and J by 0 bases, with 12 bases between. The CDR3 region is CATSGGVASNTGELFF. CDR3 nucleotide sequence: TGTGCCACCAGTGGGGGGGTGGCCTCGAACACCGGGGAGCTGTTTTTT.

The gene calls are TRBV5-1 and TRBJ1-6, with 10 bases matching TRBD1. Germline CDR1 SGHRS, CDR2 YFSETQ. The CDR3 contains 17 residues. With V trimmed by 0 bases and J by 2 bases, 2 bases remained unmatched. Here the CDR3 DNA reads TGCGCCAGCAGCTTGGGGGACAGGGGCACCTATAATTCACCCCTCCACTTT. Protein product: CASSLGDRGTYNSPLHF.

This clonotype was detected many times. The CDR3 bases are TGTGCCAGCAGTTACTGGGGGAATCAGCCCCAGCATTTT. As protein: CASSYWGNQPQHF. This chain joins TRBV6-2 or TRBV6-3 and TRBJ1-5, with a weak D call TRBD1 (5 bases). This CDR3 has 13 amino acids. In germline, CDR1 is MNHEY, CDR2 SVGEGT. Trimming stripped 1 base from V and 4 bases from J, with 5 bases between.

This clonotype was counted many times. The chain joins TRBV7-6 to TRBJ1-3; D unresolved. The CDR3 has 15 amino acids. The V gene's germline CDR1 is SGHVS and CDR2 FNYEAQ. V shed 5 bases and J shed 0 bases, with 11 bases lying between them. The CDR3 sequence: CASSPALSSGNTIYF. The CDR3 bases are TGTGCCAGCAGCCCAGCCCTGAGCTCTGGAAACACCATATATTTT.

The table lists this clonotype with many counts. DNA of the CDR3: TGCGCCAGCAGCATGCGACAGGGTGACACTGAAGCTTTCTTT. Its protein product is CASSMRQGDTEAFF. V and J are TRBV5-1 and TRBJ1-1; 7 bases line up with TRBD1. Germline CDR1 and CDR2: SGHRS and YFSETQ. CDR3 length equals 14 residues. V trimming: 4 bases; J trimming: 3 bases; junction bases outside the gene matches: 6.

There are a few counts of this clonotype. This chain links TRBV7-2 with TRBJ2-5; D is ambiguous. V dropped 4 bases and J dropped 4 bases, with 16 bases sitting between them. Germline assignment: CDR1 SGHTA and CDR2 FQGNSA. The CDR3 is made up of 15 amino acids. Here the CDR3 reads CASSSTRAILETQYF. Here the CDR3 DNA reads TGTGCCAGCAGCTCCACCCGGGCCATCTTAGAGACCCAGTACTTC.

This clonotype occurred many times. V usage is TRBV16 and J usage is TRBJ2-1; TRBD2 matches 14 bases. CDR1 KGHSY and CDR2 FQNENV come from the germline V gene. After removal of 2 bases from V and 4 bases from J, the junction contained 4 bases not matched to a gene. CDR3 length: 17 amino acids. The CDR3 region is CASSQPRLAGGYNEQFF. The CDR3 bases are TGTGCCAGCAGCCAACCACGACTAGCGGGAGGGTACAATGAGCAGTTCTTC.

At least ten counts were recorded for this clonotype. The chain joins TRBV10-3 to TRBJ1-1; 7 bases are a match to TRBD1. CDR3 length equals 15 residues. J lost 0 bases, V lost 3 bases, and 4 bases had no gene match. The germline V gene has CDR1 ENHRY and CDR2 SYGVKD. CDR3 coding DNA: TGTGCCATCAGTGACGCGGACAGGATGAACACTGAAGCTTTCTTT. Translating gives CAISDADRMNTEAFF.